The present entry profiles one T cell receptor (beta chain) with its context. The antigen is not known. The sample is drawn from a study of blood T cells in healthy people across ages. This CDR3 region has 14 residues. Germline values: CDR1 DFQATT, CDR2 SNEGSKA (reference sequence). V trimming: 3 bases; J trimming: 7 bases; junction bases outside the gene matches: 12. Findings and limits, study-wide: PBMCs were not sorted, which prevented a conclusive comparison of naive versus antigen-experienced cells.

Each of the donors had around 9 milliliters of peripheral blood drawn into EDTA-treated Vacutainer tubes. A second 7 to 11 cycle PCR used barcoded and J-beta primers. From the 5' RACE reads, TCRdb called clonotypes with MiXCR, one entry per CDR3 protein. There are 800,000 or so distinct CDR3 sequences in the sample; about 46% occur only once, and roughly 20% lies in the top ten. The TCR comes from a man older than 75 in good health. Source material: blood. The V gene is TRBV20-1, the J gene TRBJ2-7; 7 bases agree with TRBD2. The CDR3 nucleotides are TGCAGTGCTAGGAAGCAGGGACTACCAAATGAGCAGTACTTC. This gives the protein CSARKQGLPNEQYF.